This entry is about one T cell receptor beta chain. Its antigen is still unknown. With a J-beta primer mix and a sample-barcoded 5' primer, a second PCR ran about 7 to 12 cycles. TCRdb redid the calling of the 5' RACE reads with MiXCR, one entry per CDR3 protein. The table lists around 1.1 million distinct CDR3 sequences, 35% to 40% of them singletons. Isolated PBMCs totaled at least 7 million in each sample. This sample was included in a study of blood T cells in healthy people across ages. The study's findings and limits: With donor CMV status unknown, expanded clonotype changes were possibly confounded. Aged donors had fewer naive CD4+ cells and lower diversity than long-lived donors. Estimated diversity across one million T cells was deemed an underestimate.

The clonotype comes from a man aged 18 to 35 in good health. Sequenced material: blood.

CDR3 sequence: CSARDRGQGFADTQYF. Here the CDR3 DNA reads TGCAGTGCTAGAGATCGGGGGCAGGGTTTTGCAGATACGCAGTATTTT. The chain recombines TRBV20-1 with TRBJ2-3; D may correspond to TRBD1 or TRBD2 (6 bases each). Deletions cut 0 bases from V and 4 bases from J, with 17 bases between. The germline V gene encodes CDR1 DFQATT and CDR2 SNEGSKA (reference sequence). The CDR3 contains 16 residues.